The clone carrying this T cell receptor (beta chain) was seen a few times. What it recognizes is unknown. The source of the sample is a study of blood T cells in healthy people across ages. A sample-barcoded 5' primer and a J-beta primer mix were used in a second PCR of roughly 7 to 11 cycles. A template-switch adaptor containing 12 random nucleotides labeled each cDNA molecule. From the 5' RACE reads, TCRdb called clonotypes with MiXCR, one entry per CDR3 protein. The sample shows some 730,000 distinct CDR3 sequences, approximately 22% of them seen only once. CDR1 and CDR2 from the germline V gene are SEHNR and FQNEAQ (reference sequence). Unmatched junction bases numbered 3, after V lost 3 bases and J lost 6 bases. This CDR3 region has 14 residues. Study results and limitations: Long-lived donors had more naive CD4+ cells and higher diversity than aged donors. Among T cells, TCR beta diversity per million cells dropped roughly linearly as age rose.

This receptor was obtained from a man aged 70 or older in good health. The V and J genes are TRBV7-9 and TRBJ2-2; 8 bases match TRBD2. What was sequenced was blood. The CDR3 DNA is TGTGCCAGCAGCTTCGCGGGGGGATCCGGGGAGCTGTTTTTT. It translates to CASSFAGGSGELFF.